These 18 T cell receptor beta chains were all obtained from the same sample, sequenced in a study of OX40 agonist ivuxolimab in advanced cancers. The method was immunoSEQ multiplex PCR; TCRdb's version includes in-frame clones alone and lacks a portion of them. Of 9,500 to 15,000 clones listed, about 85% are singletons. This sample comprised CD4+ or CD8+ T cells sorted from blood, obtained in a trial of the OX40 agonist ivuxolimab. The receptor source for this set is an adult with an advanced solid tumor such as melanoma, head and neck, liver or kidney cancer.

The rearrangement links TRBV7-2 to TRBJ2-2; 9 positions match TRBD2. The CDR3 contains 14 residues. Unmatched junction bases numbered 0, after V lost 1 base and J lost 6 bases. CDR1 SGHTA and CDR2 FQGNSA come from the germline V gene. CDR3 in DNA: TGTGCCAGCAGCTTAGTAGCGGGGGCCGGGGAGCTGTTTTTT. This translates into CASSLVAGAGELFF. Based on the CDR3 plus reference TRBV7-2 and TRBJ2-2, the full variable domain is GAGVSQSPSNKVTEKGKDVELRCDPISGHTALYWYRQSLGQGLEFLIYFQGNSAPDKSGLPSDRFSAERTGGSVSTLTIQRTQQEDSAVYLCASSLVAGAGELFFGEGSRLTVL.

The chain links TRBV10-3 to TRBJ1-3, with 7 positions matching TRBD1. This CDR3 has 17 residues. Germline CDR1 ENHRY, CDR2 SYGVKD. Trimming at V came to 4 bases and at J to 3 bases, leaving 12 bases not matched to a gene. The DNA of the CDR3 is TGTGCCATCAGTGCCAGGGGGGCAGGGAGCATTGGAAACACCATATATTTT. This translates into CAISARGAGSIGNTIYF.

This chain links TRBV5-1 with TRBJ1-1, with 8 bases fitting TRBD1. The CDR3 is 16 residues long. Germline-derived CDR1 and CDR2 are SGHRS and YFSETQ. V gave up 2 bases and J gave up 2 bases; unmatched junction bases: 8. The chain's CDR3 is CASSLPDRALNTEAFF. Here the CDR3 DNA reads TGCGCCAGCAGCTTACCGGACAGGGCCCTTAACACTGAAGCTTTCTTT.

This clone was picked up a small number of times. V usage is TRBV27 and J usage is TRBJ2-7; no clear D. The germline CDR1 and CDR2 sequences are MNHEY and SMNVEV (reference sequence). The ends were cut back, 4 bases at V and 6 bases at J, with 16 bases in the middle. CDR3 length: 14 residues. CDR3 DNA: TGTGCCAGCAGTTCTGGGTACCTTCCGGGCGAGCAGTACTTC. Protein: CASSSGYLPGEQYF.

The chain carries TRBV13 and TRBJ1-1; D is unclear. CDR1 is PRHDT, CDR2 FYEKMQ, per germline (reference sequence). CDR3 length equals 15 residues. V shed 5 bases and J shed 0 bases, with 13 bases lying between them. CDR3 nucleotide sequence: TGTGCCAGCAGCCCGCCGGTCGTCCTGAACACTGAAGCTTTCTTT. Translated, it gives CASSPPVVLNTEAFF. Together with reference TRBV13 and TRBJ1-1, the CDR3 gives the full variable domain: AAGVIQSPRHLIKEKRETATLKCYPIPRHDTVYWYQQGPGQDPQFLISFYEKMQSDKGSIPDRFSAQQFSDYHSELNMSSLELGDSALYFCASSPPVVLNTEAFFGQGTRLTVV.

As to this clone: One end of the junction does not line up with germline, which may come from a read error. The chain is built from TRBV6-6 and TRBJ1-1, with D maybe TRBD1 (5 bases). Germline CDR1 and CDR2: MNHNY and SVGAGI (reference sequence). The CDR3 is made up of 15 amino acids. The CDR3 spells CAISESNRLNTEAFF. Written as DNA, the CDR3 is TGTGCCATCAGTGAGTCAAACAGGCTGAACACTGAAGCTTTCTTT.

This clone was seen just once. The V call is TRBV4-3, the J call TRBJ1-1; perhaps TRBD1 as D (6 bases). This CDR3 is 17 amino acids long. Germline V CDR1 and CDR2: LGHNA, YSLEER. Trimming cost V 0 bases and J 0 bases, with 14 bases left between them. CDR3 amino acids: CASSQDVPGGMNTEAFF. CDR3 sequence (DNA): TGCGCCAGCAGCCAAGATGTTCCGGGGGGCATGAACACTGAAGCTTTCTTT.

The chain employs TRBV10-3 and TRBJ1-6; D uncertain. Germline CDR1 and CDR2: ENHRY and SYGVKD. The germline V and J ends were trimmed by 0 bases and 6 bases, with 6 bases remaining between them. This CDR3 is built from 14 residues. This CDR3 is CAISESGSNSPLHF. As DNA, the CDR3 is TGTGCCATCAGTGAGTCTGGCAGTAATTCACCCCTCCACTTT.

This chain joins TRBV28 and TRBJ1-1; the D gene is possibly TRBD1 (6 bases). Germline loops: CDR1 MDHEN, CDR2 SYDVKM. The CDR3 loop spans 14 amino acids. The V end lost 6 bases, the J end lost 1 base, and 12 bases lay between the germline ends. The CDR3 spells CASRRTESNTEAFF. CDR3 nucleotides: TGTGCCAGCAGGAGGACAGAGTCGAACACTGAAGCTTTCTTT.

This clone is medium-sized in the sample. V usage is TRBV6-1 and J usage is TRBJ2-2; TRBD1 aligns across 7 bases. The V gene's germline CDR1 is MNHNS and CDR2 SASEGT. V lost 1 base and J lost 1; bases outside the gene matches: 9. The CDR3 contains 18 residues. CDR3 amino acids: CASSEEGAGLMNTGELFF. CDR3 nucleotide sequence: TGTGCCAGCAGTGAAGAGGGGGCAGGACTGATGAACACCGGGGAGCTGTTTTTT.

This rearrangement joins TRBV7-8 to TRBJ2-3, with D unresolved. CDR1 SGHVS and CDR2 FQNEAQ come from the germline V gene. The V end lost 0 bases, the J end lost 0 bases, and 4 bases lay between the germline ends. The CDR3 is 14 amino acids. The CDR3 sequence: CASSLAGSTDTQYF. CDR3 nucleotides: TGTGCCAGCAGCTTAGCGGGGAGCACAGATACGCAGTATTTT.

The chain carries TRBV10-3 and TRBJ2-3, with D perhaps TRBD2 (6 bases). CDR3 length: 22 residues. CDR1 and CDR2 (germline): ENHRY, SYGVKD. Trimming pared 2 bases from V and 4 bases from J, leaving 34 bases between. The DNA for the CDR3 is TGTGCCATCAGTGAGCCAACCGGGACTGGGAGTCGGTGGGTTTCGGCTGCAGATACGCAGTATTTT. Translated: CAISEPTGTGSRWVSAADTQYF.

This clone was seen only a few times. The genes are TRBV6-6 and TRBJ1-1, with D maybe TRBD1 (6 bases). The V gene's germline CDR1 is MNHNY and CDR2 SVGAGI (reference sequence). V was cut by 5 bases and J by 4 bases, with 11 bases left in between. The CDR3 covers 13 residues. The CDR3 loop reads CASSKQGVTEAFF. CDR3 DNA: TGTGCCAGCAGTAAACAGGGTGTCACTGAAGCTTTCTTT.

This chain uses TRBV25-1 with TRBJ2-7; weak D call: TRBD1 (5 bases). V was pared by 2 bases and J by 3 bases, with 8 bases between. This CDR3 contains 13 residues. In germline, CDR1 is MGHDK, CDR2 SYGVNS. This CDR3 is CASSEIGVYEQYF. CDR3 sequence (DNA): TGTGCCAGCAGTGAAATAGGGGTCTACGAGCAGTACTTC.

V is TRBV5-1 and J is TRBJ2-1; 8 bases match TRBD1. V lost 1 base and J lost 2; bases outside the gene matches: 5. Germline V gives CDR1 SGHRS, CDR2 YFSETQ. The CDR3 totals 16 residues. CDR3 nucleotides: TGCGCCAGCAGCTTGTCCCCACAGGGGGCCTACAATGAGCAGTTCTTC. It is translated as CASSLSPQGAYNEQFF.

The chain is built from TRBV25-1 and TRBJ1-5, with 9 bases lining up with TRBD1. Per germline, CDR1 MGHDK and CDR2 SYGVNS. Losses at the gene ends were 5 bases for V and 1 base for J; bases not matched to a gene: 6. The CDR3 is 16 amino acids. CDR3 region: CASSPNRGRSNQPQHF. DNA of the CDR3: TGTGCCAGCAGTCCAAACAGGGGGCGAAGCAATCAGCCCCAGCATTTT.

V is TRBV5-4 and J is TRBJ2-5; 9 positions match TRBD1. The ends lost 5 bases at V and 4 bases at J; junction bases unmatched: 9. Germline loops: CDR1 SGHNT, CDR2 YYREEE (reference sequence). The CDR3 contains 15 residues. CDR3 region: CASSRSGTGIETQYF. For the CDR3, the DNA is TGTGCCAGCAGTCGGTCCGGGACAGGGATAGAGACCCAGTACTTC.

The V call is TRBV27, the J call TRBJ2-3; D unclear. The germline V and J ends were trimmed by 3 bases and 0 bases, with 16 bases remaining between them. Germline CDR1 MNHEY, CDR2 SMNVEV (reference sequence). The CDR3 loop spans 17 amino acids. CDR3 region: CASSFFRPGASTDTQYF. CDR3 nucleotide sequence: TGTGCCAGCAGTTTTTTTCGGCCTGGCGCTAGCACAGATACGCAGTATTTT.